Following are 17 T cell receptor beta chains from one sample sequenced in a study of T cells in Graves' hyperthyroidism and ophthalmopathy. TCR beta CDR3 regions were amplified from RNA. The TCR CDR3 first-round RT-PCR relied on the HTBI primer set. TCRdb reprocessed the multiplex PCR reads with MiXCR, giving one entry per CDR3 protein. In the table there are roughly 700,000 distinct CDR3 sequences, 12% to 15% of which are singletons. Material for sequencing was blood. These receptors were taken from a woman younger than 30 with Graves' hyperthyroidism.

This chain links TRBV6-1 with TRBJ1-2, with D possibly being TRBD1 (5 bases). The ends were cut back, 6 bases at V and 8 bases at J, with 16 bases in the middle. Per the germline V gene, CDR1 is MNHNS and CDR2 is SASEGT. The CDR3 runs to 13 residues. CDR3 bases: TGTGCCAGCAGGCCTCTGGGGGTCGGCGGCTACACCTTC. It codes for CASRPLGVGGYTF.

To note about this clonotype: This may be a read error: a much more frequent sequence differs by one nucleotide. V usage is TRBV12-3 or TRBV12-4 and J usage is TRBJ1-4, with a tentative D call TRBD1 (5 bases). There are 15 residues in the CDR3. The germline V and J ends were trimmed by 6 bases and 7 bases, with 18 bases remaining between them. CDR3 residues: CASSKGKGRGEKLFF. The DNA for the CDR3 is TGTGCCAGCAGCAAGGGGAAAGGAAGAGGTGAAAAACTGTTTTTT.

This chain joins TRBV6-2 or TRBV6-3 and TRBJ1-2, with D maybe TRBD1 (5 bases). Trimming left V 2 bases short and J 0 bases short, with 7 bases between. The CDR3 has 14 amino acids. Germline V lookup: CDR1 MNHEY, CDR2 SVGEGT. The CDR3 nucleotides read TGTGCCAGCAGTTACCAGGGAGCTAACTATGGCTACACCTTC. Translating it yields CASSYQGANYGYTF.

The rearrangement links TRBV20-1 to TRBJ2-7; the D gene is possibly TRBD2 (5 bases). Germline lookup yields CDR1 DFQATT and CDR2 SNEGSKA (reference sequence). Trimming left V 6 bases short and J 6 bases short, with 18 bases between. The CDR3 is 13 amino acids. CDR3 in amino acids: CSAPPSRAGEQYF. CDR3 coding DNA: TGCAGTGCGCCCCCCTCGCGGGCCGGCGAGCAGTACTTC.

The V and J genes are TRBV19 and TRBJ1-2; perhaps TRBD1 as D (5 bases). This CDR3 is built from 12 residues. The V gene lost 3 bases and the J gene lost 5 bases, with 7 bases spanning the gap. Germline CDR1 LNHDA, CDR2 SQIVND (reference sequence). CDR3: CASSMGGYGYTF. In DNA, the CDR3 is TGTGCCAGTAGTATGGGGGGGTATGGCTACACCTTC.

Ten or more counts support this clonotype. CDR3 in amino acids: CASSGTSNTGELFF. DNA of the CDR3: TGTGCCTCTTCCGGGACATCGAACACCGGGGAGCTGTTTTTT. The V and J genes are TRBV10-3 and TRBJ2-2; D is perhaps TRBD1 (6 bases). Germline values: CDR1 ENHRY, CDR2 SYGVKD. The CDR3 spans 14 residues. Trimming cost V 11 bases and J 0 bases, with 13 bases left between them.

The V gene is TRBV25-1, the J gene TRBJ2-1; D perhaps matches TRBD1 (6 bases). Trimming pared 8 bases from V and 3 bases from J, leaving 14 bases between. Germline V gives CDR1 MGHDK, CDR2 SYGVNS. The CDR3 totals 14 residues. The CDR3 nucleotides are TGTGCCAGCGGATTTGCAGGGGACTACAATGAGCAGTTCTTC. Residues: CASGFAGDYNEQFF.

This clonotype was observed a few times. CDR3 bases: TGTGCCACCAGTGCCCGCCCCGGGACTAGCGGGCCCAGGGGGGGTTACAATGAGCAGTTCTTC. Translation gives CATSARPGTSGPRGGYNEQFF. The V and J genes are TRBV24-1 and TRBJ2-1; 12 nucleotides align to TRBD2. The CDR3 contains 21 residues. Germline CDR1 is KGHDR and CDR2 is SFDVKD. Trimming took 5 bases from V and 4 from J; bases not matched to a gene: 20.

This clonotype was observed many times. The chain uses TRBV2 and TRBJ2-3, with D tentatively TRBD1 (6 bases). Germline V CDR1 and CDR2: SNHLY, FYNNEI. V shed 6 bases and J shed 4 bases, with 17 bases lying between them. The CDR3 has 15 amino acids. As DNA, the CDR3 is TGTGCCAGCAGCGCCTCTGGGGGCGCGGCAGATACGCAGTATTTT. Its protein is CASSASGGAADTQYF.

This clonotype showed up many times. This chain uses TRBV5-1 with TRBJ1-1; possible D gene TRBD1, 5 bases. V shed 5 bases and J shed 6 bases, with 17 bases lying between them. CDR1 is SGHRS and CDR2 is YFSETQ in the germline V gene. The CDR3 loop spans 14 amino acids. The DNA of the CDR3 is TGCGCCAGCAGGGCCCCAGGGCGGTCGGCTGAAGCTTTCTTT. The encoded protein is CASRAPGRSAEAFF.

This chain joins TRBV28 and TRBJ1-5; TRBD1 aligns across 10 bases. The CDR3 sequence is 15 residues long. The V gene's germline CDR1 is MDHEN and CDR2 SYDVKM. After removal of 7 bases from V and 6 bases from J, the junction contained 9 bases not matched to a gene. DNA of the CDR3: TGTGCCAGCACCAGACAGGGGGCGCAAGGTCAGCCCCAGCATTTT. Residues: CASTRQGAQGQPQHF.

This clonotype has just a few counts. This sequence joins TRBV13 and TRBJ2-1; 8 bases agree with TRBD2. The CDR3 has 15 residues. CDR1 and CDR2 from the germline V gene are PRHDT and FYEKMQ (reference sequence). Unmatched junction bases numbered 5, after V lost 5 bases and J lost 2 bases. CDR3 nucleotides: TGTGCCAGCAGCCAAAGCGGGAGACCCTACAATGAGCAGTTCTTC. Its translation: CASSQSGRPYNEQFF.

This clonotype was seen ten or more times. CDR3 DNA sequence: TGTGCCAGCAGCTTTCGGCGTAGTGAAGCTTTCTTT. Its translation: CASSFRRSEAFF. The rearrangement links TRBV5-6 to TRBJ1-1; D is ambiguous. The CDR3 loop spans 12 amino acids. CDR1 and CDR2 from the germline V gene are SGHDT and YYEEEE. V was pared by 2 bases and J by 7 bases, with 9 bases between. The full variable domain, with the rest looked up from reference TRBV5-6 and TRBJ1-1, is DAGVTQSPTHLIKTRGQQVTLRCSPKSGHDTVSWYQQALGQGPQFIFQYYEEEERQRGNFPDRFSGHQFPNYSSELNVNALLLGDSALYLCASSFRRSEAFFGQGTRLTVV.

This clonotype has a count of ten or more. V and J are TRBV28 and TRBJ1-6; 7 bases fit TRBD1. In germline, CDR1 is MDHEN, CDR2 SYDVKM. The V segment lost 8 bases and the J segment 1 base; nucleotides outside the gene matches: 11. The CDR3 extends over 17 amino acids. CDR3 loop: CASVTSGGKSYNSPLHF. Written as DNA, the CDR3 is TGTGCCAGCGTTACCTCAGGGGGGAAATCCTATAATTCACCCCTCCACTTT.

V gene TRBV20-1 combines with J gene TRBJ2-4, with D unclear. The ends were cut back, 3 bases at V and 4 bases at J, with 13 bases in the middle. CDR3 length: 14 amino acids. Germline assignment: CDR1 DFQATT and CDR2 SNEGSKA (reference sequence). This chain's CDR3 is CSARFPGPKNIQYF. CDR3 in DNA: TGCAGTGCTAGGTTTCCGGGCCCGAAAAACATTCAGTACTTC.

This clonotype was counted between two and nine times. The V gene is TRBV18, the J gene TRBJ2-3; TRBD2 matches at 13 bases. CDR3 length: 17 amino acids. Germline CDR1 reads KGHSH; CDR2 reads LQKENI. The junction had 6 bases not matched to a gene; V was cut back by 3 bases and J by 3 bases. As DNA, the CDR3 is TGTGCCAGCTCACCCCCGGGACTAGCGGGGAGTACAGATACGCAGTATTTT. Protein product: CASSPPGLAGSTDTQYF.

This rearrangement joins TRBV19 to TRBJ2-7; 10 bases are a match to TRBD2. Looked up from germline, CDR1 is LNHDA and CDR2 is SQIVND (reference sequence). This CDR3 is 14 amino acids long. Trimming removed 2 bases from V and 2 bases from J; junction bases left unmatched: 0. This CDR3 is CASSITSGAYEQYF. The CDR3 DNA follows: TGTGCCAGTAGTATAACTAGCGGGGCCTACGAGCAGTACTTC.